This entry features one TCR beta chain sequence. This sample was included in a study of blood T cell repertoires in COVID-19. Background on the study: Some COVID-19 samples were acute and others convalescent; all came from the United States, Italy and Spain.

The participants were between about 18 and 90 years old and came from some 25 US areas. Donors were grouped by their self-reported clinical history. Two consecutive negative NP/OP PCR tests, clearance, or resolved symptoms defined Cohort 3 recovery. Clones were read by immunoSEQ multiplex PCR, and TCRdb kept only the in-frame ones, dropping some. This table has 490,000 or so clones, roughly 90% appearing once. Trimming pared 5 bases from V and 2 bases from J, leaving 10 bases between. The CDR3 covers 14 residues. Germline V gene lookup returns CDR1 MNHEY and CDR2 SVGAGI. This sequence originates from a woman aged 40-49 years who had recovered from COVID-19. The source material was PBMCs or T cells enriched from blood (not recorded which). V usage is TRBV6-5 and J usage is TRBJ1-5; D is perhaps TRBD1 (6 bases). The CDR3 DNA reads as TGTGCCAGCAGTCAACAGGGCCGCAATCAGCCCCAGCATTTT. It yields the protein CASSQQGRNQPQHF.